This TCR beta chain was sequenced for a study of Ad26.COV2.S vaccination and SARS-CoV-2 variants. There are 15 residues in the CDR3. Germline lookup yields CDR1 LGHDT and CDR2 YNNKEL (reference sequence). The ends were cut back, 2 bases at V and 4 bases at J, with 13 bases in the middle. Specified treatment: about 20 received Ad26.COV2.S at low or high dose, single or two shots; five or six received placebo; per-sample allocation not given. It was on day 63 after the first vaccine or placebo injection that samples were taken. TCRdb's table, derived via immunoSEQ multiplex PCR, lists solely in-frame clones and lacks some. The sample carries roughly 300,000 clones, about 88% recorded once.

The chain combines TRBV3-1 (or the pseudogene TRBV3-2) with TRBJ2-3, with unresolved D. The source was peripheral blood, collected in a trial of Ad26.COV2.S vaccine versus placebo. The source is a person aged 18-60 years who received the Ad26.COV2.S COVID-19 vaccine or a placebo. Written as DNA, the CDR3 is TGTGCCAGCAGCCAAAGCTTAGGCGGCCCAGATACGCAGTATTTT. Protein sequence: CASSQSLGGPDTQYF.